Below, 25 T cell receptor beta chains from the same sample are listed, as sequenced in a study of regulatory T cells in long-lasting Graves disease. Building the TCR beta libraries relied on iRepertoire HTBI primers, and CDR3 regions underwent Arm-PCR. TCRdb itself ran the multiplex PCR reads through MiXCR, one entry per CDR3 protein. The data hold about 520,000 distinct CDR3 sequences, with around 12% observed a single time. Documented time point: newly diagnosed GD, antithyroid drugs for less than 3 months. PBMC RNA served as the TCR library source. A further study also used this sample, focusing on T cells in Graves' hyperthyroidism and ophthalmopathy.

Sequenced here: peripheral blood mononuclear cells (PBMCs), sampled at new diagnosis, from a patient treated with antithyroid drugs. The receptors derive from a woman in her thirties with Graves disease.

This clonotype was recorded at least ten times. The V call is TRBV9, the J call TRBJ2-1; possibly TRBD2 for D (5 bases). Germline lookup yields CDR1 SGDLS and CDR2 YYNGEE. V shed 3 bases and J shed 6 bases, with 16 bases lying between them. The CDR3 spans 15 residues. The CDR3 DNA reads as TGTGCCAGCAGCGCCAGCGGTCGGACCTTCAATGAGCAGTTCTTC. Amino acid sequence: CASSASGRTFNEQFF.

The chain has TRBV9 and TRBJ1-2; 7 bases fit TRBD1. Losses at the gene ends were 4 bases for V and 2 bases for J; bases not matched to a gene: 2. The germline V gene encodes CDR1 SGDLS and CDR2 YYNGEE. There are 13 residues in the CDR3. CDR3: CASSKGQNYGYTF. CDR3 nucleotide sequence: TGTGCCAGCAGCAAGGGACAGAACTATGGCTACACCTTC.

CDR3 nucleotide sequence: TGCAGCGTTGAGGGTCTAGCGGGGACCGAGCAGTTCTTC. Protein sequence: CSVEGLAGTEQFF. The rearrangement uses TRBV29-1 and TRBJ2-1, with 9 bases lining up with TRBD2. The CDR3 has 13 amino acids. V was clipped by 3 bases and J by 10 bases; unmatched bases: 7. Germline V gene sequence: CDR1 SQVTM, CDR2 ANQGSEA.

At least ten counts were recorded for this clonotype. The chain uses TRBV2 and TRBJ1-1; D call uncertain. Trimming cost V 6 bases and J 0 bases, with 5 bases left between them. Germline V CDR1 and CDR2: SNHLY, FYNNEI. The CDR3 covers 12 residues. The CDR3 DNA reads TGTGCCAGCAGACAGCTGAACACTGAAGCTTTCTTT. Protein sequence: CASRQLNTEAFF. Supplemented by reference TRBV2 and TRBJ1-1, the full variable domain reads EPEVTQTPSHQVTQMGQEVILRCVPISNHLYFYWYRQILGQKVEFLVSFYNNEISEKSEIFDDQFSVERPDGSNFTLKIRSTKLEDSAMYFCASRQLNTEAFFGQGTRLTVV.

The sample holds many counts of this clonotype. V and J are TRBV15 and TRBJ2-7; the match to TRBD2 covers 7 bases. This CDR3 contains 18 residues. With 3 bases clipped from V and 5 bases from J, the junction kept 19 bases outside the gene matches. From germline, CDR1 is LNHNV and CDR2 YYDKDF (reference sequence). CDR3 sequence: CATSSSITTSQRSHEQYF. DNA of the CDR3: TGTGCCACCAGCAGCTCCATCACGACTAGCCAAAGATCCCACGAGCAGTACTTC.

This clonotype was counted many times. The chain recombines TRBV12-3 or TRBV12-4 with TRBJ2-7; no clear D. V was cut by 1 base and J by 2 bases, with 12 bases left in between. This CDR3 region has 15 residues. The CDR3 reads CASSLGVSLAYEQYF. CDR3 nucleotides: TGTGCCAGCAGTTTAGGTGTCAGTCTCGCCTACGAGCAGTACTTC.

This clonotype was detected many times. The chain employs TRBV6-1 and TRBJ1-1; 7 bases line up with TRBD1. The CDR3 runs 15 residues. After removal of 6 bases from V and 1 base from J, the junction contained 8 bases not matched to a gene. Germline V gene lookup returns CDR1 MNHNS and CDR2 SASEGT. CDR3 coding DNA: TGTGCCAGCAGCTCGAGACAGGGAGCGAACACTGAAGCTTTCTTT. It specifies CASSSRQGANTEAFF.

This clonotype showed up many times. CDR3 DNA: TGTGCCAGCAGCCCGGGACTAGCGATGGGGACCGGGGAGCTGTTTTTT. This sequence encodes CASSPGLAMGTGELFF. The chain is built from TRBV3-1 and TRBJ2-2; 10 positions agree with TRBD2. The V gene end was trimmed by 4 bases and the J gene end by 5 bases; junction bases not matched to a gene: 7. Looked up from germline, CDR1 is LGHDT and CDR2 is YNNKEL (reference sequence). The CDR3 runs to 16 residues.

The chain combines TRBV9 with TRBJ1-4; 12 nucleotides agree with TRBD1. J was trimmed by 7 bases and V by 3 bases; bases with no gene match: 7. This CDR3 is 16 amino acids long. Germline lookup yields CDR1 SGDLS and CDR2 YYNGEE. The CDR3 region is CASSAGTGGAGEKLFF. CDR3 coding DNA: TGTGCCAGCAGCGCCGGGACAGGGGGCGCGGGTGAAAAACTGTTTTTT.

This clonotype was found many times. The chain recombines TRBV18 with TRBJ2-7; D is ambiguous. CDR3 length: 13 residues. The V gene's germline CDR1 is KGHSH and CDR2 LQKENI. Trimming stripped 2 bases from V and 1 base from J, with 6 bases between. The CDR3 loop is CASSPTASYEQYF. As DNA, the CDR3 is TGTGCCAGCTCACCAACTGCTTCCTACGAGCAGTACTTC. Full variable domain (remainder filled in from reference TRBV18 and TRBJ2-7): NAGVMQNPRHLVRRRGQEARLRCSPMKGHSHVYWYRQLPEEGLKFMVYLQKENIIDESGMPKERFSAEFPKEGPSILRIQQVVRGDSAAYFCASSPTASYEQYFGPGTRLTVT.

At least ten counts were recorded for this clonotype. The chain recombines TRBV20-1 with TRBJ2-7; possibly TRBD1 for D (5 bases). This CDR3 contains 12 residues. From germline, CDR1 is DFQATT and CDR2 SNEGSKA (reference sequence). V lost 5 bases, J lost 2 bases, and 10 bases lay in between. CDR3: CSAQAGTYEQYF. CDR3 bases: TGCAGTGCTCAGGCAGGGACCTACGAGCAGTACTTC.

This clonotype has at least ten counts. V gene TRBV9 combines with J gene TRBJ2-2, with TRBD2 matching 10 bases. The CDR3 is 16 amino acids. Germline V gene lookup returns CDR1 SGDLS and CDR2 YYNGEE. The V and J ends lost 0 bases and 7 bases, in that order; junction bases with no gene match: 6. CDR3: CASSVGLAGAFGELFF. The CDR3 region has the DNA TGTGCCAGCAGCGTAGGGCTAGCGGGAGCGTTCGGGGAGCTGTTTTTT.

This clonotype was recorded many times. The chain uses TRBV28 and TRBJ2-5, with D tentatively TRBD1 (6 bases). This CDR3 comprises 15 residues. V was clipped by 6 bases and J by 6 bases, with 20 bases between them. Germline-derived CDR1 and CDR2 are MDHEN and SYDVKM. The CDR3 here is CASRPGAAQGQTQYF. CDR3 nucleotides: TGTGCCAGCAGACCTGGGGCGGCACAGGGACAGACCCAGTACTTC.

This clonotype was observed a few times. The V gene is TRBV7-2, the J gene TRBJ2-5; tentative D call: TRBD2 (5 bases). Germline loops: CDR1 SGHTA, CDR2 FQGNSA. The CDR3 has 14 residues. V was pared by 5 bases and J by 2 bases, with 12 bases between. CDR3 nucleotides: TGTGCCAGCAGCCTGGAGGTCGGGCAAGAGACCCAGTACTTC. Amino acids: CASSLEVGQETQYF.

V is TRBV10-3 and J is TRBJ2-7; 7 bases match TRBD1. This CDR3 region has 13 residues. The trim removed 8 bases at V and 1 base at J, leaving 5 bases unmatched. Looked up from germline, CDR1 is ENHRY and CDR2 is SYGVKD. CDR3 sequence: CAILGDRSYEQYF. DNA of the CDR3: TGTGCCATCCTCGGGGACAGATCCTACGAGCAGTACTTC.

This clonotype was detected many times. The DNA of the CDR3 is TGTGCCAGCAGCGTAGCAGGCCTAGCGGGGAACAATGAGCAGTTCTTC. As protein: CASSVAGLAGNNEQFF. The chain is built from TRBV9 and TRBJ2-5; the match to TRBD2 covers 9 bases. The assigned J gene may be wrong: the sequence end matches TRBJ2-1 better. The CDR3 has 16 amino acids. Per germline, CDR1 SGDLS and CDR2 YYNGEE.

This clonotype was picked up many times. The chain combines TRBV12-3 or TRBV12-4 with TRBJ2-5, with 9 bases aligning to TRBD1. The CDR3 length is 14 residues. The junction had 9 bases not matched to a gene; V was cut back by 7 bases and J by 6 bases. As DNA, the CDR3 is TGTGCCAGCAACACAGGGACAGGGATAAAGACCCAGTACTTC. It is translated as CASNTGTGIKTQYF.

Many counts were recorded for this clonotype. The rearrangement links TRBV28 to TRBJ2-7, with TRBD1 as a possible D gene (6 bases). The germline V and J ends were trimmed by 1 base and 3 bases, with 10 bases remaining between them. This CDR3 spans 14 amino acids. Germline assignment: CDR1 MDHEN and CDR2 SYDVKM. This CDR3 is CASSLYPTGYEQYF. The CDR3 region has the DNA TGTGCCAGCAGTTTATACCCGACAGGCTACGAGCAGTACTTC.

The rearrangement links TRBV7-2 to TRBJ1-2; D unclear. The CDR3 has 15 amino acids. The germline V gene has CDR1 SGHTA and CDR2 FQGNSA. Trimming left V 4 bases short and J 8 bases short, with 20 bases between. The CDR3 region has the DNA TGTGCCAGCAGCTCGGAGAGACCCGGATCGGGGGGCTACACCTTC. Translated, it gives CASSSERPGSGGYTF.

V and J are TRBV6-1 and TRBJ2-7, with 9 positions matching TRBD1. The V gene's germline CDR1 is MNHNS and CDR2 SASEGT. The CDR3 loop spans 14 amino acids. The ends lost 6 bases at V and 5 bases at J; junction bases unmatched: 8. The CDR3: CASRRTGERNEQYF. DNA of the CDR3: TGTGCCAGCAGACGGACAGGGGAACGGAACGAGCAGTACTTC.

This clonotype came up many times. V gene TRBV20-1 combines with J gene TRBJ1-2, with 10 nucleotides matching TRBD1. With 1 base clipped from V and 3 bases from J, the junction kept 5 bases outside the gene matches. The CDR3 loop spans 15 amino acids. The germline CDR1 and CDR2 sequences are DFQATT and SNEGSKA (reference sequence). In DNA form, the CDR3 reads TGCAGTGCTAGAGCCCTGACAGGGGGCGACTATGGCTACACCTTC. Protein: CSARALTGGDYGYTF.

V and J are TRBV19 and TRBJ1-1; D gene uncertain. With 1 base removed from V and 5 bases from J, the gap between germline ends came to 8 bases. Germline V lookup: CDR1 LNHDA, CDR2 SQIVND (reference sequence). CDR3 length: 13 residues. CDR3 DNA sequence: TGTGCCAGTAGTATAGGAGGAGAGACTGAAGCTTTCTTT. Translating it yields CASSIGGETEAFF. Using reference TRBV19 and TRBJ1-1 for the parts outside the CDR3, the full variable domain is DGGITQSPKYLFRKEGQNVTLSCEQNLNHDAMYWYRQDPGQGLRLIYYSQIVNDFQKGDIAEGYSVSREKKESFPLTVTSAQKNPTAFYLCASSIGGETEAFFGQGTRLTVV.

This chain connects TRBV20-1 to TRBJ2-2; D is unclear. Looked up from germline, CDR1 is DFQATT and CDR2 is SNEGSKA (reference sequence). The CDR3 extends over 13 amino acids. V shed 1 base and J shed 0 bases, with 3 bases lying between them. CDR3 amino acids: CSARVANTGELFF. CDR3 coding DNA: TGCAGTGCTAGAGTCGCGAACACCGGGGAGCTGTTTTTT.

This clonotype was found many times. This chain connects TRBV5-1 to TRBJ1-1, with D unresolved. From germline, CDR1 is SGHRS and CDR2 YFSETQ. V lost 0 bases and J 4 bases, leaving 10 bases between the germline ends. The CDR3 sequence is 14 residues long. In DNA form, the CDR3 reads TGCGCCAGCAGCTTGGGATTTGGACCCACTGAAGCTTTCTTT. Protein: CASSLGFGPTEAFF.

There are many counts of this clonotype. The chain uses TRBV11-2 and TRBJ2-7; the match to TRBD1 covers 8 bases. CDR3 length: 14 amino acids. Germline loops: CDR1 SGHAT, CDR2 FQNNGV. V was pared by 5 bases and J by 2 bases, with 5 bases of the junction left unmatched. CDR3 bases: TGTGCCAGCAGCGAACAGGGGGTCCCCTACGAGCAGTACTTC. This sequence encodes CASSEQGVPYEQYF.